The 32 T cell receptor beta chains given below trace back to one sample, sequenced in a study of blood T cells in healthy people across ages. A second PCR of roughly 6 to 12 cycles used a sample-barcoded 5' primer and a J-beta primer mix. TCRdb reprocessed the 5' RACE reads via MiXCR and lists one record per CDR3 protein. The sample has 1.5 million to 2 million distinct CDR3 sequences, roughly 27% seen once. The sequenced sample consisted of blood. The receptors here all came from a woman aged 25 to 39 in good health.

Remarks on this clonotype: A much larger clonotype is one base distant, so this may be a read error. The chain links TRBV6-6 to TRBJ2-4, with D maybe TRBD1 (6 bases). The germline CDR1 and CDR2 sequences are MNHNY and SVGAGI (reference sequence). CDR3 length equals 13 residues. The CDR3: CTSSYDDSQGQYF. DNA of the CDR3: TGTACCAGCAGTTACGACGACTCCCAGGGGCAGTACTTC.

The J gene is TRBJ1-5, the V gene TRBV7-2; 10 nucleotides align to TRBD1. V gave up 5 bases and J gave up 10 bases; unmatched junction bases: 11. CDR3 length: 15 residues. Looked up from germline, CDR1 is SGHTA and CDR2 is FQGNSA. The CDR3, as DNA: TGTGCCAGCAGCCGCGGGGGACAGGGGTTTCACCCCCAGCATTTT. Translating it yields CASSRGGQGFHPQHF.

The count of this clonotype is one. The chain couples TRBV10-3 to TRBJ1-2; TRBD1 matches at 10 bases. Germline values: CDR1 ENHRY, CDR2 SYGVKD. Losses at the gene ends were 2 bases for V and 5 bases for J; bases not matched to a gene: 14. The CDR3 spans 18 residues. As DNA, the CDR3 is TGTGCCATCAGTGAGGAAGATGAGACAGGGGGCGTCCTATATGGCTACACCTTC. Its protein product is CAISEEDETGGVLYGYTF.

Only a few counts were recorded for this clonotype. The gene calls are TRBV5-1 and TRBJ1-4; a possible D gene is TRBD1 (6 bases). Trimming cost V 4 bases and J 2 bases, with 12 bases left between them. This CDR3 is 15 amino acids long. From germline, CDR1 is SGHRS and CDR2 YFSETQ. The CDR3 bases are TGCGCCAGCAGCCCTACAGGGACCACTAATGAAAAACTGTTTTTT. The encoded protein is CASSPTGTTNEKLFF.

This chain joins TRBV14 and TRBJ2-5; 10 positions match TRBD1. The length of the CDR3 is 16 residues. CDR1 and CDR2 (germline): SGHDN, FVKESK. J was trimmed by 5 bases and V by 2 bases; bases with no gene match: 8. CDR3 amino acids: CASSQFGGQGQETQYF. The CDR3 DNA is TGTGCCAGCAGCCAATTCGGGGGACAGGGGCAGGAGACCCAGTACTTC.

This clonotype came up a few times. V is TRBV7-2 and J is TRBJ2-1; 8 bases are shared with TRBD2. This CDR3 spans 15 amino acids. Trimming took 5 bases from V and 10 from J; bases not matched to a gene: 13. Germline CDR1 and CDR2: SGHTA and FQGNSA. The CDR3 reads CASSPEYLAGSEQFF. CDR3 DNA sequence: TGTGCCAGCAGCCCTGAGTATTTAGCGGGAAGCGAGCAGTTCTTC.

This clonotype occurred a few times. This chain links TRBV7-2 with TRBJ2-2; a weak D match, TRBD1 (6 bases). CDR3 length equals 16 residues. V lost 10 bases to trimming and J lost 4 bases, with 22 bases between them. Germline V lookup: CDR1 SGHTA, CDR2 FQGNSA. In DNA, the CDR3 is TGTGCCAACGCGCAGGGGATGGCTGGACTCACCGGGGAGCTGTTTTTT. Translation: CANAQGMAGLTGELFF.

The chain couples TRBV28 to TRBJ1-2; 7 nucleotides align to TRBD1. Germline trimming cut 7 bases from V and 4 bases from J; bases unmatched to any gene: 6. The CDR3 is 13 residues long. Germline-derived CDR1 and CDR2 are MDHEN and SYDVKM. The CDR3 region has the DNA TGTGCCAGCAACACAGGGGCAGGCTATGGCTACACCTTC. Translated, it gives CASNTGAGYGYTF.

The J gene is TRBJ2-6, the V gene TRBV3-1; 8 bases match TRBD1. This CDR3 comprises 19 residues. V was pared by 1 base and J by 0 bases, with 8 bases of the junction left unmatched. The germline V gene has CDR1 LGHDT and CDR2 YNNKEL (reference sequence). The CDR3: CASSQGRDRLFSGANVLTF. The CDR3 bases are TGTGCCAGCAGCCAAGGCCGGGACAGGCTTTTCTCTGGGGCCAACGTCCTGACTTTC.

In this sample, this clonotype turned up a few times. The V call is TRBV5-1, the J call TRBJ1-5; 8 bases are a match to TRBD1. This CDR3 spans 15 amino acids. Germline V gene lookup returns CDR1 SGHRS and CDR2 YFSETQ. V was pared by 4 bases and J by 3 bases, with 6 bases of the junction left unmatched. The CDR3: CASSTGDRTNQPQHF. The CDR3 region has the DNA TGCGCCAGCAGCACGGGGGACAGGACCAATCAGCCCCAGCATTTT.

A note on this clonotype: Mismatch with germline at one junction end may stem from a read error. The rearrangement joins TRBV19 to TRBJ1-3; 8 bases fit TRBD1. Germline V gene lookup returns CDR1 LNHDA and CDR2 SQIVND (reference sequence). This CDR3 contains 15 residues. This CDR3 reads CASIPGGAVGNTVYF. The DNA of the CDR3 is TGTGCCAGCATCCCAGGGGGCGCGGTTGGAAACACCGTATATTTT.

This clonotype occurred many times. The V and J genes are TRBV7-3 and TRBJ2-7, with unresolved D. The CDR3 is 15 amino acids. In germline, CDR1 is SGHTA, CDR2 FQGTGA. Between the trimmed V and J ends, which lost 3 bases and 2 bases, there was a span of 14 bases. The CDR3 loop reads CASSLVPTDTYEQYF. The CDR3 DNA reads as TGTGCCAGCAGCTTGGTCCCAACCGATACCTACGAGCAGTACTTC.

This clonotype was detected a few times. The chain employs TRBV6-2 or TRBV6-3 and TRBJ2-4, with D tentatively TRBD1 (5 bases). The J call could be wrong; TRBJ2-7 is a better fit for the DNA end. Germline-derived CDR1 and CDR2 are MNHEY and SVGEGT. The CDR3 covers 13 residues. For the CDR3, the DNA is TGTGCCAGCACCTCAGGGCCGATAGACGAGCAGTACTTC. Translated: CASTSGPIDEQYF.

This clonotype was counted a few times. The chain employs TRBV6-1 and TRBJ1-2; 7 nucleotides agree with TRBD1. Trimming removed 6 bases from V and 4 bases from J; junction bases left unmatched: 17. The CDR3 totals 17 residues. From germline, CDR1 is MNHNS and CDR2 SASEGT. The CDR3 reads CASSPYQTGTLSYGYTF. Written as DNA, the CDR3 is TGTGCCAGCAGCCCTTACCAGACAGGGACCCTGTCCTATGGCTACACCTTC.

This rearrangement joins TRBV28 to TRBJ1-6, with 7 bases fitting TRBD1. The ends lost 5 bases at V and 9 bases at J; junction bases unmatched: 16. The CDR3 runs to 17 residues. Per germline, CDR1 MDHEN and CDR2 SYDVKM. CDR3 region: CASSRKGADIWFSPLHF. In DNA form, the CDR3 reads TGTGCCAGCAGTAGAAAGGGGGCGGACATCTGGTTTTCACCCCTCCACTTT.

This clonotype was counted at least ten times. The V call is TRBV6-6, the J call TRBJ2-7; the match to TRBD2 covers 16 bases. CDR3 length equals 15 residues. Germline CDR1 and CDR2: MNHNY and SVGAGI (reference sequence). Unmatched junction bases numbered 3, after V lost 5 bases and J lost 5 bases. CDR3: CASSTGTSGRDEQYF. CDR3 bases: TGTGCCAGCAGTACCGGGACTAGCGGGAGGGACGAGCAGTACTTC.

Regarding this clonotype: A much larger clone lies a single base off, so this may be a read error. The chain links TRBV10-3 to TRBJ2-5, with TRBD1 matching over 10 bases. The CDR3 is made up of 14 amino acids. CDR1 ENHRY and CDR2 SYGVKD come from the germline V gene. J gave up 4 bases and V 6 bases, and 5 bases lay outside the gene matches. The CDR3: CAIRATGGRETQYF. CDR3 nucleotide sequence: TGTGCCATCAGGGCGACAGGGGGCCGAGAGACCCAGTACTTC.

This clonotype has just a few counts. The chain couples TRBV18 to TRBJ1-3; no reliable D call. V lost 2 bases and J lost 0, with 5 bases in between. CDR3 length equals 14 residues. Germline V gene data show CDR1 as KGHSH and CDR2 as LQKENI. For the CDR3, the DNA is TGTGCCAGCTCACCAAACGGCTCTGGAAACACCATATATTTT. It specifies CASSPNGSGNTIYF.

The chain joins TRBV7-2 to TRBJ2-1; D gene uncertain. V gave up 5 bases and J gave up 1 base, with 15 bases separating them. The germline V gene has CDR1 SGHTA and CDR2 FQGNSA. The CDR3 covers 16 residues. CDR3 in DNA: TGTGCCAGCAGCATACAGTCGTATAGTTCCTACAATGAGCAGTTCTTC. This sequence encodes CASSIQSYSSYNEQFF. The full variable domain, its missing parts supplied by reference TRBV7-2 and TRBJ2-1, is GAGVSQSPSNKVTEKGKDVELRCDPISGHTALYWYRQSLGQGLEFLIYFQGNSAPDKSGLPSDRFSAERTGGSVSTLTIQRTQQEDSAVYLCASSIQSYSSYNEQFFGPGTRLTVL.

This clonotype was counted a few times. Here the CDR3 reads CASKGIENTEAFF. CDR3 coding DNA: TGTGCCAGCAAGGGGATAGAGAACACTGAAGCTTTCTTT. The rearrangement joins TRBV2 to TRBJ1-1; tentatively, D is TRBD1 (5 bases). V dropped 7 bases and J dropped 1 base, with 10 bases sitting between them. CDR3 length: 13 amino acids. The germline V gene has CDR1 SNHLY and CDR2 FYNNEI. Drawing the rest from reference TRBV2 and TRBJ1-1, the complete variable domain is EPEVTQTPSHQVTQMGQEVILRCVPISNHLYFYWYRQILGQKVEFLVSFYNNEISEKSEIFDDQFSVERPDGSNFTLKIRSTKLEDSAMYFCASKGIENTEAFFGQGTRLTVV.

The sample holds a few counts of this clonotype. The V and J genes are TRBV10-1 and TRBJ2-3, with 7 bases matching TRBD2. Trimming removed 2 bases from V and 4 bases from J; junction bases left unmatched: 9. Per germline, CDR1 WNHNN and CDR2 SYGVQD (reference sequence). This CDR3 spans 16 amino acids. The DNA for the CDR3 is TGCGCCAGCAGTGAGCGCAGGGAGGGGAGCGCAGATACGCAGTATTTT. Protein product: CASSERREGSADTQYF.

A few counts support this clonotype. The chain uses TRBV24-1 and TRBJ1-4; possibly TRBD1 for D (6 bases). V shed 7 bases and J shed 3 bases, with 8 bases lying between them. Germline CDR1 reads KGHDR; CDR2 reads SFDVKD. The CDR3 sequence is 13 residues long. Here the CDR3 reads CATSRGANEKLFF. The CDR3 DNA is TGTGCCACCAGCAGGGGTGCTAATGAAAAACTGTTTTTT.

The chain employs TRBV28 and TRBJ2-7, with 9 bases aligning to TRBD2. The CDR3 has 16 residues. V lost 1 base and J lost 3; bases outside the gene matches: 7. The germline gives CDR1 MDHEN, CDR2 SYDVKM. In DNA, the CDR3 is TGTGCCAGCAGTTTATCCGCGGGGGGGCCCCTCTACGAGCAGTACTTC. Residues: CASSLSAGGPLYEQYF.

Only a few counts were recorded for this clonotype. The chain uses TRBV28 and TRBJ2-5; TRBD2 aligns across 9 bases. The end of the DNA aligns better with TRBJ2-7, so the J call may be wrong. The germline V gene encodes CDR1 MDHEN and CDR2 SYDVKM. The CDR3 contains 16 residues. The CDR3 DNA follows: TGTGCCAGCAGTTTGAAGGCCCTTAGCGGGAGCGACGAGCAGTACTTC. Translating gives CASSLKALSGSDEQYF.

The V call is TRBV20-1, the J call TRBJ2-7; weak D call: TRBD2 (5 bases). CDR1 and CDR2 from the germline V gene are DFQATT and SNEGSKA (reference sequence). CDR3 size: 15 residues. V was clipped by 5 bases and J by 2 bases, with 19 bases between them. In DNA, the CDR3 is TGCAGTGCTCTTGATGGACTTCGAGGCACCTACGAGCAGTACTTC. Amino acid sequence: CSALDGLRGTYEQYF.

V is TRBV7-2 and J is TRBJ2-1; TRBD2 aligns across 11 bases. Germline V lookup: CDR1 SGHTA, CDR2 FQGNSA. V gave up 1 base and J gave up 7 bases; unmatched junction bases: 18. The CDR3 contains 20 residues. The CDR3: CASSLGLILAGGLLVNEQFF. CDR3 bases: TGTGCCAGCAGCTTAGGCTTAATTCTAGCGGGGGGCCTCCTTGTAAATGAGCAGTTCTTC. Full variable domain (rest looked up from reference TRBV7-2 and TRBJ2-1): GAGVSQSPSNKVTEKGKDVELRCDPISGHTALYWYRQSLGQGLEFLIYFQGNSAPDKSGLPSDRFSAERTGGSVSTLTIQRTQQEDSAVYLCASSLGLILAGGLLVNEQFFGPGTRLTVL.

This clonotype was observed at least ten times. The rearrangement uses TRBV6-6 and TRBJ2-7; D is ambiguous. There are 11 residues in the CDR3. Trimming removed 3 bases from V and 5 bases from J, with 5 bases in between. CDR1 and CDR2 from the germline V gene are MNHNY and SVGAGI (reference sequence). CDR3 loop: CASSYDDEQYF. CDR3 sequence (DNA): TGTGCCAGCAGTTATGACGACGAGCAGTACTTC.

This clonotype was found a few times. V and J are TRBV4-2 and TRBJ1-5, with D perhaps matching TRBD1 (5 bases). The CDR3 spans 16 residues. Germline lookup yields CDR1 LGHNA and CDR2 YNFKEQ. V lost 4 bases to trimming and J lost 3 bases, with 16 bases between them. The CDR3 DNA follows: TGTGCCAGCAGCCGGGGGGGAGACAGCTCCAATCAGCCCCAGCATTTT. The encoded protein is CASSRGGDSSNQPQHF.

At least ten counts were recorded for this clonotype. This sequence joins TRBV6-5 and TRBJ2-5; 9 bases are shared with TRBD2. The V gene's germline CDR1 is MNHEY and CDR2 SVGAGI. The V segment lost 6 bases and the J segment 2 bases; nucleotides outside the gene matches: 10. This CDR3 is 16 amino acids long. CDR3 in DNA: TGTGCCAGCAGCCAAAGGCGGGGGGGCAGGCAAGAGACCCAGTACTTC. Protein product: CASSQRRGGRQETQYF.

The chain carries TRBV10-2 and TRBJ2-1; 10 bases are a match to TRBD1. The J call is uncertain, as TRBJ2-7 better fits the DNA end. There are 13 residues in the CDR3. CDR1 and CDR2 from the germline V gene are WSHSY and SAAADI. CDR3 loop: CASSGTGAHEQYF. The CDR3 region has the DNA TGCGCCAGCAGCGGGACAGGGGCCCACGAGCAGTACTTC.

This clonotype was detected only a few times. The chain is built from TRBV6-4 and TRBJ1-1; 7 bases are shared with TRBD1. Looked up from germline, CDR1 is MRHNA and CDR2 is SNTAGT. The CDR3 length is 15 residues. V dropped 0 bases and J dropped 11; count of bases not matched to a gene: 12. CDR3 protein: CASSDSGDSRETAFF. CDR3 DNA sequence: TGTGCCAGCAGTGACTCGGGGGACAGTAGAGAAACGGCTTTCTTT.

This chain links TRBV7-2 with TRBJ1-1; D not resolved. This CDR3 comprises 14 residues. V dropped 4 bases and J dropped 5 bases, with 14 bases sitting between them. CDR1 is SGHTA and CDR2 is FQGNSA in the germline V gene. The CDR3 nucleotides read TGTGCCAGCAGCTCAAGGAAGGGTAGGACTGAAGCTTTCTTT. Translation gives CASSSRKGRTEAFF.